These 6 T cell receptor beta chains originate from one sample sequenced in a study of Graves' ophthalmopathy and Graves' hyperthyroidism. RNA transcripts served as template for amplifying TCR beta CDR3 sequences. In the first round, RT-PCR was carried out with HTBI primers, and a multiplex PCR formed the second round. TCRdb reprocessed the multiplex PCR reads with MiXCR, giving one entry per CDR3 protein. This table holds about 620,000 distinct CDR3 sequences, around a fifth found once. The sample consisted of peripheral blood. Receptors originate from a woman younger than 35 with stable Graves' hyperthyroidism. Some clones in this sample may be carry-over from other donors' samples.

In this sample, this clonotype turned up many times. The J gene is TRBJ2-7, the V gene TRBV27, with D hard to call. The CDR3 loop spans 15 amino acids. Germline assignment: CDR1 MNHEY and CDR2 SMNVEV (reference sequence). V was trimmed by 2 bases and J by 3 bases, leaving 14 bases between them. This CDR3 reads CASSLNQVAVYEQYF. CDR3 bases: TGTGCCAGCAGTTTAAATCAGGTGGCAGTCTACGAGCAGTACTTC.

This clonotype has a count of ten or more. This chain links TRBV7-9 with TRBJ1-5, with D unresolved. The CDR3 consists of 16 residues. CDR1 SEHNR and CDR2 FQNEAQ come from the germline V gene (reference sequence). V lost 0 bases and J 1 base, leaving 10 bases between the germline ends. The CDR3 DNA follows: TGTGCCAGCAGCTTAGCTGCGGGAGGGAGCAATCAGCCCCAGCATTTT. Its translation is CASSLAAGGSNQPQHF.

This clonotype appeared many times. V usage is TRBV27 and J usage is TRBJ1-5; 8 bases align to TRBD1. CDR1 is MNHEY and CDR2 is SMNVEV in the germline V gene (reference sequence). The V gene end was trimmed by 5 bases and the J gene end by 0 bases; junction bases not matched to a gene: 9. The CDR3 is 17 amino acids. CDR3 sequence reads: CASSPRQGMNSNQPQHF. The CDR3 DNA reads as TGTGCCAGCAGTCCTCGACAGGGGATGAATAGCAATCAGCCCCAGCATTTT.

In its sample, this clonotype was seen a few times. The CDR3 nucleotides are TGTGCCGGGGACAGCGACACTGAAGCTTTCTTT. It encodes CAGDSDTEAFF. The chain carries TRBV30 and TRBJ1-1; 7 bases map to TRBD1. Germline V gives CDR1 GTSNPN, CDR2 SVGIG (reference sequence). Germline trimming cut 8 bases from V and 3 bases from J; bases unmatched to any gene: 3. The CDR3 sequence is 11 residues long.

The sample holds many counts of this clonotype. The CDR3 loop is CASSFSGGGTGELFF. Here the CDR3 DNA reads TGTGCCAGCAGTTTTAGCGGGGGTGGCACCGGGGAGCTGTTTTTT. The gene calls are TRBV6-2 or TRBV6-3 and TRBJ2-2, with 9 bases identical to TRBD2. V was pared by 4 bases and J by 4 bases, with 4 bases of the junction left unmatched. Germline CDR1 reads MNHEY; CDR2 reads SVGEGT. The CDR3 loop spans 15 amino acids.

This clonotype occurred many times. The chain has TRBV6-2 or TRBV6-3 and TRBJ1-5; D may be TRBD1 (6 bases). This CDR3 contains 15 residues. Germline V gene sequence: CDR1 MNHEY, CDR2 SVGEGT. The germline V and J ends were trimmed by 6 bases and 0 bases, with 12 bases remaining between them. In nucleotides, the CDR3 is TGTGCCAGCAGCTGGGACATTAATAGCAATCAGCCCCAGCATTTT. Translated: CASSWDINSNQPQHF.